This T cell receptor beta chain was captured in a study of T cell responses to AZD1222 COVID-19 vaccine (dated by TCRdb to the early 2020s). Background on the whole study: A total of 230 to 250 trial participants underwent TCR sequencing, of whom some 210 received two doses of AZD1222 and about 25 received two doses of the MenACWY control vaccine. Trial participants were enrolled by age into subgroups of 18-55, 56-69 and 70-plus years, and around 150, 28 and 57 TCR-sequenced participants, respectively, were included in these subgroups.

Trimming costs V 3 bases and J 6 bases, and their ends lie 14 bases apart. The germline V gene gives CDR1 as SQVTM and CDR2 as ANQGSEA. The CDR3 covers 14 residues, taking in both the cysteine and the phenylalanine. Only the CDR3 part of the read is kept: 42 bases, read in frame from the first base. This clone was detected a few times. The antigen this receptor binds is unknown. Base qualities were left out, and no much larger clone turns up one base away. Overall results and qualifications from the work: No day 14 peak-response samples were available, so repertoires were characterized only after the peak T cell response. Reportedly, close to half of the unique spike-specific TCRs recognized epitopes lying outside the regions that are mutated in the B.1.351 and B.1.1.7 variants. In the small 56-69-year group, the increase in depth fell short of significance, most likely because of low power. After two AZD1222 doses, spike-specific TCR breadth and depth were significantly higher than at day 0 and than in MenACWY recipients. Conclusions about previously exposed vaccinees were limited because only 6 or 7 AZD1222 recipients were SARS-CoV-2 seropositive at baseline. The whole spike protein was spanned by vaccine-associated CD4 TCRs, and dominant responses were seen in regions 160-218 and 743-854. Most participants were white British and females outnumbered males, and the authors suggested that clonal diversity may have been underestimated.

The CDR3 regions of human TCRbeta chains were analyzed by immunosequencing. The study's processing was this. Repertoire TCRs were checked for matches against a reference library of SARS-CoV-2-specific TCRs that had been generated using the MIRA antigen-specificity platform. Breadth was defined as the fraction of unique TCRs that were SARS-CoV-2-associated. Depth was defined as the fraction of total T cells that were SARS-CoV-2-associated. Using the MIRA data, each spike-specific TCR was assigned both to the spike region to which the TCR was reactive and to a CD4 or CD8 class. Log10-transformed breadth and depth values were compared by one-way ANOVA with Sidak's multiple comparisons tests. TCRdb re-hosts the immuneACCESS table, in-frame sequences only. Its copies lack some clones; in the studies checked, an unresolved V gene accounts for under half of them, and the cause for the rest is not known. V and J calls plus clone size are reproduced from that table; the DNA served to infer D and trimming. The sample data list 100,000 to 150,000 clones, and approximately 90% of these were observed just once. 1.1% of the sample is taken by the ten largest.

This sample's time point label indicates: about 28 days (+/-7) after the second vaccine dose. AZD1222 recipients whose second dose came at about 4 weeks and those whose second dose came at about 12 weeks were combined into one group, since spike-specific TCR depth and breadth did not differ between the two schedules. The vaccinee samples were drawn from two UK trials, COV001 and COV002, one of which was a single-blind randomized controlled phase 2/3 trial testing AZD1222 (ChAdOx1 nCoV-19) in healthy adults. For TCRbeta chain sequencing, PBMC samples were collected from trial participants at day 0 and at day 28 after the second dose.

The clonotype was recovered from an adult who received the AZD1222 COVID-19 vaccine. The source was peripheral blood, collected 28 days after the second AZD1222 dose. The rearranged chain carries TRBV29-1 and TRBJ2-2; the D gene lacks a confident call. CDR3 protein: CSVEAGRAAGELFF. The bases read TGCAGCGTTGAGGCCGGCCGGGCCGCCGGGGAGCTGTTTTTT.